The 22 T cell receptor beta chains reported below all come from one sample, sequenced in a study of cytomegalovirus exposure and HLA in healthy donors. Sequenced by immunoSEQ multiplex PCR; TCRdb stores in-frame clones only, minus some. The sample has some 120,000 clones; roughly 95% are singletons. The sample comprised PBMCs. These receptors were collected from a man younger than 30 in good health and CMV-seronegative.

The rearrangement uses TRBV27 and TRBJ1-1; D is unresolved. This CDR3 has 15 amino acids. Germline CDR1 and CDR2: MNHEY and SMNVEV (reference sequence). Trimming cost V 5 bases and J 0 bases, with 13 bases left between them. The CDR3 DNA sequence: TGTGCCAGCAGTCCGCAACCAAACATGAACACTGAAGCTTTCTTT. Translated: CASSPQPNMNTEAFF.

The CDR3 DNA reads TGTGCCAGCTCACCAAGGAAACAGCAAACCTACGAGCAGTACTTC. This gives the protein CASSPRKQQTYEQYF. The chain has TRBV18 and TRBJ2-7; no firm D call. V was clipped by 2 bases and J by 2 bases, with 13 bases between them. The V gene's germline CDR1 is KGHSH and CDR2 LQKENI. This CDR3 is 15 amino acids long.

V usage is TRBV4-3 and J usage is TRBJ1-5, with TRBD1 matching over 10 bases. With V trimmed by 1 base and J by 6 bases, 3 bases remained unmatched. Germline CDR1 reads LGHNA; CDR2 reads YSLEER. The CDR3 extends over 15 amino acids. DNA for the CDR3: TGCGCCAGCAGCCAAGGACAGGGGGCTGGTCAGCCCCAGCATTTT. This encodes CASSQGQGAGQPQHF.

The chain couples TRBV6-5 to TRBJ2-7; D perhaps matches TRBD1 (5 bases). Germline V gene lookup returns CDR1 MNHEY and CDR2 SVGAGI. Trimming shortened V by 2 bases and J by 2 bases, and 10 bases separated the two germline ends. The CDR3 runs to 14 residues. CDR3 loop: CASSYKAGTYEQYF. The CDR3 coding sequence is TGTGCCAGCAGTTACAAGGCAGGGACCTACGAGCAGTACTTC.

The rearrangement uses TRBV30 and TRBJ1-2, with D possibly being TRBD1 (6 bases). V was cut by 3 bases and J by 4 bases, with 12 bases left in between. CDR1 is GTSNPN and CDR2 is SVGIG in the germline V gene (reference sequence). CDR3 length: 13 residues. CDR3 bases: TGTGCCTGGAGCCCCGGACAGACCTATGGCTACACCTTC. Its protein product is CAWSPGQTYGYTF.

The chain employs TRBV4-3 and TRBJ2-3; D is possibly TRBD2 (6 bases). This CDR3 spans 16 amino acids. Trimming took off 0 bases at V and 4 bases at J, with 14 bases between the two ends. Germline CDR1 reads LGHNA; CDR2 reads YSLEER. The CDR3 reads CASSQERRPGADTQYF. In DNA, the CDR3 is TGCGCCAGCAGCCAAGAAAGGAGGCCGGGGGCAGATACGCAGTATTTT.

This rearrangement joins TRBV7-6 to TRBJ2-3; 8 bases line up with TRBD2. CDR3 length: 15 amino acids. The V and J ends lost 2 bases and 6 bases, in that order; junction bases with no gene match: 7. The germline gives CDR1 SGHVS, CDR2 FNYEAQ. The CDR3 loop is CASSLSGRGGDTQYF. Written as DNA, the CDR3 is TGTGCCAGCAGCTTATCCGGGAGGGGGGGGGATACGCAGTATTTT.

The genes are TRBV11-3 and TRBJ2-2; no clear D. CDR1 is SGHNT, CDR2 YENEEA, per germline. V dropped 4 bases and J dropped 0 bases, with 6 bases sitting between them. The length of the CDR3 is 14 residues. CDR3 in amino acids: CASSSKPNTGELFF. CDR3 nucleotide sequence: TGTGCCAGCAGCTCTAAGCCGAACACCGGGGAGCTGTTTTTT. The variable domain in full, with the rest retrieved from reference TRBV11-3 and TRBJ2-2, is EAGVVQSPRYKIIEKKQPVAFWCNPISGHNTLYWYLQNLGQGPELLIRYENEEAVDDSQLPKDRFSAERLKGVDSTLKIQPAELGDSAVYLCASSSKPNTGELFFGEGSRLTVL.

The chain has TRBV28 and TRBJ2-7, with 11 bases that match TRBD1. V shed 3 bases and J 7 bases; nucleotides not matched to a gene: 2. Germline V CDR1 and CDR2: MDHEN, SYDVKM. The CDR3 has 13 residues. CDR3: CASSLGDRGEQYF. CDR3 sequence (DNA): TGTGCCAGCAGTTTGGGGGACAGGGGGGAGCAGTACTTC.

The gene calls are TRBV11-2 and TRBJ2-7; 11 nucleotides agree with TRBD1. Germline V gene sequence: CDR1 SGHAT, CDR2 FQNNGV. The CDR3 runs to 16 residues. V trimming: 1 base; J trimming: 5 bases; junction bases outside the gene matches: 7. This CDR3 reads CASSLVGQGGTNEQYF. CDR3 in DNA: TGTGCCAGCAGCTTAGTGGGACAGGGGGGAACTAACGAGCAGTACTTC. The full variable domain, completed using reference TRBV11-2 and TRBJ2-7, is EAGVAQSPRYKIIEKRQSVAFWCNPISGHATLYWYQQILGQGPKLLIQFQNNGVVDDSQLPKDRFSAERLKGVDSTLKIQPAKLEDSAVYLCASSLVGQGGTNEQYFGPGTRLTVT.

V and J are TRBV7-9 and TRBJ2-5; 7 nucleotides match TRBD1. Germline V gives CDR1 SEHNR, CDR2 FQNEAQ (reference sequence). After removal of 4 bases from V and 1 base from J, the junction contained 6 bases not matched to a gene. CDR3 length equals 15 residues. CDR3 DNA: TGTGCCAGCAGCTCCACTGACAGGGCCCAAGAGACCCAGTACTTC. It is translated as CASSSTDRAQETQYF.

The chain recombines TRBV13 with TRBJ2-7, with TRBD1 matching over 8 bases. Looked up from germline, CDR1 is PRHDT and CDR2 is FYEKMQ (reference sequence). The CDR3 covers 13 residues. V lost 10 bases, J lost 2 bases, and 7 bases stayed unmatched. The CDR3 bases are TGTGCCACCCTGCGGACAGGGACCTACGAGCAGTACTTC. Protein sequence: CATLRTGTYEQYF.

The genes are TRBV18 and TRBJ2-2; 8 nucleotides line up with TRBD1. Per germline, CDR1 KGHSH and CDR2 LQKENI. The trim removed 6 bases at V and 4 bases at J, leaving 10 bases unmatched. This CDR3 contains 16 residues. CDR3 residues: CASSQTGDPFTGELFF. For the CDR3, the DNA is TGTGCCAGCTCCCAGACAGGGGACCCTTTCACCGGGGAGCTGTTTTTT.

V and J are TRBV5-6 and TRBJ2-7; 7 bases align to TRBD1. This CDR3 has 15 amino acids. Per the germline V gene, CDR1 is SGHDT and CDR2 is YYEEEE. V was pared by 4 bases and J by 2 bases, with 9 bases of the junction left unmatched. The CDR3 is CASSPETGQTYEQYF. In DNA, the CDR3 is TGTGCCAGCAGCCCCGAAACGGGACAGACCTACGAGCAGTACTTC.

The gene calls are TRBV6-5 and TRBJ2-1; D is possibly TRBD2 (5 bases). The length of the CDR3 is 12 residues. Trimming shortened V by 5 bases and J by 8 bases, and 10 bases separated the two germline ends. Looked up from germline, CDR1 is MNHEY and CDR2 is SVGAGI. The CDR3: CASSRGGYEQFF. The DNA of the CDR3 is TGTGCCAGCAGTCGGGGTGGGTATGAGCAGTTCTTC.

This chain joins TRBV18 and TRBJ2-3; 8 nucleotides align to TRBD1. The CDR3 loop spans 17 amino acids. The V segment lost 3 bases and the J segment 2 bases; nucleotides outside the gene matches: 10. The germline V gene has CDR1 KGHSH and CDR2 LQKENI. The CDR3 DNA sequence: TGTGCCAGCTCACCGCATCGACAGGGGACTCCCACAGATACGCAGTATTTT. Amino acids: CASSPHRQGTPTDTQYF.

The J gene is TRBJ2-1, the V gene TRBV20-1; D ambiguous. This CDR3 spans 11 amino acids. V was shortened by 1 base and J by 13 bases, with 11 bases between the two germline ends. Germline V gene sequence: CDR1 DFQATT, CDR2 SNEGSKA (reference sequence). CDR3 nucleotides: TGCAGTGCTAGAGGGCTAGGAAGCCAGTTCTTC. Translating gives CSARGLGSQFF.

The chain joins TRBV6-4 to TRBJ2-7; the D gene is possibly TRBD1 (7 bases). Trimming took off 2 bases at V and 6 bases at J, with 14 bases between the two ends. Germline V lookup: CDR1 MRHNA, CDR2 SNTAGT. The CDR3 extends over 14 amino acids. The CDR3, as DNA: TGTGCCAGCAGTGACGGGCAGGGGGGTTGCGAGCAGTACTTC. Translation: CASSDGQGGCEQYF.

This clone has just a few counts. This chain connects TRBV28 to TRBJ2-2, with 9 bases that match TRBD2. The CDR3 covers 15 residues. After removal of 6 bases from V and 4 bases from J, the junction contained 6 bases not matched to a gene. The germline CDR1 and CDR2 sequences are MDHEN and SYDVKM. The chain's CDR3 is CASSLSGSGTGELFF. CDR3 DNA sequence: TGTGCCAGCAGCCTTAGCGGGAGCGGCACCGGGGAGCTGTTTTTT.

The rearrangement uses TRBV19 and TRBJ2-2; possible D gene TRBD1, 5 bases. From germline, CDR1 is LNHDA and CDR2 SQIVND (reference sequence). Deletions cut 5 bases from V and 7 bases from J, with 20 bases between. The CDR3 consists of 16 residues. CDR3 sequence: CASSLFADGQNGELFF. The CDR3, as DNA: TGTGCCAGTAGTCTATTCGCCGACGGACAAAACGGGGAGCTGTTTTTT.

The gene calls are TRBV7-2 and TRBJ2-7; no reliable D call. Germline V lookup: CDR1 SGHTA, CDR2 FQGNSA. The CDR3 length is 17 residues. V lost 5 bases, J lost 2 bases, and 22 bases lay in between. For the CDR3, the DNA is TGTGCCAGCAGCACCGCCCGCCAGTCCCGGGTTCCCTACGAGCAGTACTTC. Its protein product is CASSTARQSRVPYEQYF.

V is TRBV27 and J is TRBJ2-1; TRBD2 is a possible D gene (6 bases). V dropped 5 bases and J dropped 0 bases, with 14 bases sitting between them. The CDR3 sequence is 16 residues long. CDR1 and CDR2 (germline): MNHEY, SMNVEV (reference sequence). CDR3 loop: CASSIGSGSSYNEQFF. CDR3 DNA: TGTGCCAGCAGTATCGGGAGTGGGAGCTCCTACAATGAGCAGTTCTTC.